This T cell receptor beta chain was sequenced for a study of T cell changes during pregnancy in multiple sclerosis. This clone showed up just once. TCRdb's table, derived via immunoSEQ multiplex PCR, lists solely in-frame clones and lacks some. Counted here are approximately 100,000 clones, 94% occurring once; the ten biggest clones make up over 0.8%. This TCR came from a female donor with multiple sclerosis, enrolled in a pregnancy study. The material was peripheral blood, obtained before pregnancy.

The CDR3 is CASSLGQLNTGELFF. For the CDR3, the DNA is TGTGCCAGCAGTTTAGGGCAGCTGAACACCGGGGAGCTGTTTTTT. The V and J genes are TRBV27 and TRBJ2-2; no definite D call. The CDR3 length is 15 residues. Trimming left V 2 bases short and J 1 base short, with 8 bases between. Germline V gene sequence: CDR1 MNHEY, CDR2 SMNVEV (reference sequence).